This is a list of T cell receptor beta chains from one sample in a study of response to subunit inactivated influenza vaccine. TCRdb reprocessed the RT-PCR reads with MiXCR, giving one entry per CDR3 protein. The sample lists 300,000 to 350,000 distinct CDR3 sequences; approximately 21% were seen once. The sample in question was PBMCs from blood, obtained 21 months after vaccination. The receptor source for this set is a man aged 45 to 70 who received an inactivated influenza vaccine. Both conserved end residues are part of each CDR3. The order of the fields is clone size, V gene, J gene, D gene, CDR3 length, CDR3 DNA, CDR3 protein. The D gene is left open where the match is weak. Clone size appears in some rows only: once, few, many, or a class for an expanded clone.

clone_size: -; v_call: TRBV12-3/TRBV12-4; j_call: TRBJ1-2; d_call: -; cdr3_length: 15; cdr3_nt: TGTGCCAGCAGTTTAGCGTTGGGAGCCCTCTATGGCTACACCTTC; cdr3_aa: CASSLALGALYGYTF
clone_size: few; v_call: TRBV5-4; j_call: TRBJ1-2; d_call: TRBD1; cdr3_length: 16; cdr3_nt: TGTGCCAGCAGCTCTCCGGGGGACAGGGCCAGCAATGGCTACACCTTC; cdr3_aa: CASSSPGDRASNGYTF
clone_size: -; v_call: TRBV29-1; j_call: TRBJ2-1; d_call: -; cdr3_length: 14; cdr3_nt: TGCAGCGTTTACGGGGTACCTACCTACAATGAGCAGTTCTTC; cdr3_aa: CSVYGVPTYNEQFF
clone_size: many; v_call: TRBV27; j_call: TRBJ1-1; d_call: -; cdr3_length: 14; cdr3_nt: TGTGCCAGCAGTCCAAGGGGCCTGGGCACTGAAGCTTTCTTT; cdr3_aa: CASSPRGLGTEAFF
clone_size: few; v_call: TRBV7-2; j_call: TRBJ2-7; d_call: -; cdr3_length: 14; cdr3_nt: TGTGCCAGCAGCTTAGGTTCTGGAGCCGTCGAGCAGTACTTC; cdr3_aa: CASSLGSGAVEQYF
clone_size: few; v_call: TRBV6-4; j_call: TRBJ1-2; d_call: TRBD1; cdr3_length: 15; cdr3_nt: TGTGCCATCAGTGACTCGACAGGGCGTAGGGATGGCTACACCTTC; cdr3_aa: CAISDSTGRRDGYTF
clone_size: -; v_call: TRBV29-1; j_call: TRBJ1-2; d_call: -; cdr3_length: 14; cdr3_nt: TGCAGCGTTGAAGGTTCAGGGGATTTTTATGGCTACACCTTC; cdr3_aa: CSVEGSGDFYGYTF
clone_size: few; v_call: TRBV4-3; j_call: TRBJ2-1; d_call: TRBD2; cdr3_length: 16; cdr3_nt: TGCGCCAGCAGCCGCCGACTAGCGGGGGCCAACAATGAGCAGTTCTTC; cdr3_aa: CASSRRLAGANNEQFF
clone_size: few; v_call: TRBV24-1; j_call: TRBJ2-2; d_call: -; cdr3_length: 14; cdr3_nt: TGTGCCACCGGGAGGGCAGGGGACACCGGGGAGCTGTTTTTT; cdr3_aa: CATGRAGDTGELFF
clone_size: few; v_call: TRBV3-1; j_call: TRBJ1-2; d_call: -; cdr3_length: 16; cdr3_nt: TGTGCCAGCAGCCAAGATCCCAGCCGCTATAATTATGGCTACACCTTC; cdr3_aa: CASSQDPSRYNYGYTF
clone_size: few; v_call: TRBV7-9; j_call: TRBJ1-2; d_call: -; cdr3_length: 12; cdr3_nt: TGTGCCAGCAGCGACATGACCTATGGCTACACCTTC; cdr3_aa: CASSDMTYGYTF
clone_size: -; v_call: TRBV19; j_call: TRBJ1-5; d_call: -; cdr3_length: 14; cdr3_nt: TGTGCCAGTAGTATAGGGACAATCAATCAGCCCCAGCATTTT; cdr3_aa: CASSIGTINQPQHF
clone_size: few; v_call: TRBV4-2; j_call: TRBJ1-2; d_call: -; cdr3_length: 14; cdr3_nt: TGTGCCAGCAGCCAAGTGGGCGGAGGCTATGGCTACACCTTC; cdr3_aa: CASSQVGGGYGYTF
clone_size: -; v_call: TRBV9; j_call: TRBJ2-1; d_call: -; cdr3_length: 16; cdr3_nt: TGTGCCAGCAGCGTAGAGGCAGGGAGCTCCTACAATGAGCAGTTCTTC; cdr3_aa: CASSVEAGSSYNEQFF
clone_size: few; v_call: TRBV4-3; j_call: TRBJ2-3; d_call: TRBD1; cdr3_length: 15; cdr3_nt: TGCGCCAGCAGCCAAGGACAGGGGGCGGCAGATACGCAGTATTTT; cdr3_aa: CASSQGQGAADTQYF
clone_size: -; v_call: TRBV29-1; j_call: TRBJ1-5; d_call: -; cdr3_length: 13; cdr3_nt: TGCAGCGTCCAATTGCAGGGCAATCAGCCCCAGCATTTT; cdr3_aa: CSVQLQGNQPQHF
clone_size: few; v_call: TRBV6-1; j_call: TRBJ1-4; d_call: -; cdr3_length: 15; cdr3_nt: TGTGCCAGCAGTACCCCAGGAGTAACGAATGAAAAACTGTTTTTT; cdr3_aa: CASSTPGVTNEKLFF
clone_size: few; v_call: TRBV2; j_call: TRBJ2-7; d_call: TRBD2; cdr3_length: 14; cdr3_nt: TGTGCCAGCAGGGATAGCGGGGGATCCTACGAGCAGTACTTC; cdr3_aa: CASRDSGGSYEQYF